Sequencing of this TCR beta chain was carried out in a study of T cell responses to AZD1222 COVID-19 vaccine. Of note for this clone: What it binds is unknown.

Study-level points and caveats: Regions left unmutated in variants are reportedly the target of nearly half of spike-specific TCRs. Among those given AZD1222, only five to seven were seropositive at baseline. There were repertoire samples only from the period after the peak T cell response.

This CDR3 has 12 residues. Germline V CDR1 and CDR2: SGHNT, YENEEA. Trimming pared 2 bases from V and 15 bases from J, leaving 11 bases between. Profiled with immunoSEQ multiplex PCR; TCRdb holds only in-frame clones, not every one. The repertoire holds fewer than 200,000 clones, with roughly 94% as singletons. V gene TRBV11-3 combines with J gene TRBJ1-6; D call uncertain. This receptor was identified in an adult who received the AZD1222 COVID-19 vaccine. The sequences come from peripheral blood, collected 28 days after the second AZD1222 dose. In DNA form, the CDR3 reads TGTGCCAGCAGCTTAAGGGCAACGTTCCTCCACTTT. Translated, it gives CASSLRATFLHF.